This T cell receptor beta chain was obtained from a study of cytomegalovirus exposure and HLA in healthy donors. PCR primers comprised 60 Vbeta and 13 Jbeta primers. Profiling relied on immunoSEQ multiplex PCR, and the TCRdb table lists in-frame clones only, not all of them. The table includes roughly 69,000 clones, roughly three quarters detected once. Germline lookup yields CDR1 MNHNS and CDR2 SASEGT. Unmatched junction bases numbered 4, after V lost 5 bases and J lost 2 bases. This CDR3 spans 15 amino acids. The chain links TRBV6-1 to TRBJ2-2, with 8 positions matching TRBD1. Sequencing was carried out using PBMCs. The TCR comes from a man younger than 30 in good health and CMV-seronegative. The CDR3 nucleotides are TGTGCCAGCAGTCAGGACAGGGTCAACACCGGGGAGCTGTTTTTT. It specifies CASSQDRVNTGELFF.